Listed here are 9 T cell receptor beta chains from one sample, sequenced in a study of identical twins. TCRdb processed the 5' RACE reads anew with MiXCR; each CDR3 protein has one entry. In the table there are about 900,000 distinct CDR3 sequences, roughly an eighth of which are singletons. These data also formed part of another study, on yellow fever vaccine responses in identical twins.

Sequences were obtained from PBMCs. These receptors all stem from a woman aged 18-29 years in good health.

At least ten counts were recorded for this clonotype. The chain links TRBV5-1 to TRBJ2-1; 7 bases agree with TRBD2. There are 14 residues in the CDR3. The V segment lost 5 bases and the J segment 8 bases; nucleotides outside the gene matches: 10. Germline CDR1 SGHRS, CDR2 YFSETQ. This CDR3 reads CASRDQRGRHEQFF. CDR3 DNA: TGCGCCAGCAGGGATCAGCGGGGTCGGCATGAGCAGTTCTTC.

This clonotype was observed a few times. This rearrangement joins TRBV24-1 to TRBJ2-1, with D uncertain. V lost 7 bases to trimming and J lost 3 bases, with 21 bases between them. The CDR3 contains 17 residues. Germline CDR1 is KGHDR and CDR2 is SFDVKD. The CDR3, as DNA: TGTGCCACCAGAACCCCATGGTGGAGTCGAAACTACAATGAGCAGTTCTTC. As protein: CATRTPWWSRNYNEQFF.

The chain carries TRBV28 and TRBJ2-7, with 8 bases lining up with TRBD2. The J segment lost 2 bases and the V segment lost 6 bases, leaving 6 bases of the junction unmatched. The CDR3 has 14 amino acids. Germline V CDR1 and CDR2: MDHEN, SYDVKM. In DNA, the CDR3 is TGTGCCAGCAGCCCCCCGGGGGGGGCCTACGAGCAGTACGTC. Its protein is CASSPPGGAYEQYV.

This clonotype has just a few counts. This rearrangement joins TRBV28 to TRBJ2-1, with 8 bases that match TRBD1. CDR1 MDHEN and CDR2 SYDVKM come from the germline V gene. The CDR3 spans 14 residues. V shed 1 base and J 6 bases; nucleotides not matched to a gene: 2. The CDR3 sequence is CASSLLDRVNEQFF. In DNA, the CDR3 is TGTGCCAGCAGTTTATTGGACAGGGTCAATGAGCAGTTCTTC.

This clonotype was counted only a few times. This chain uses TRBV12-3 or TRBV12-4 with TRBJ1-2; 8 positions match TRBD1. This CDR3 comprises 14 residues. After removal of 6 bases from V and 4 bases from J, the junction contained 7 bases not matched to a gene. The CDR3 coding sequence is TGTGCCAGCAGACAGGACAGGGCCTCCTATGGCTACACCTTC. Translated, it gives CASRQDRASYGYTF.

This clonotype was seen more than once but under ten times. This CDR3 is CASSLISGRWNEQFF. CDR3 DNA: TGCGCCAGCAGCCTAATTAGCGGGAGGTGGAATGAGCAGTTCTTC. The chain has TRBV5-1 and TRBJ2-1; TRBD2 aligns across 10 bases. Germline CDR1 reads SGHRS; CDR2 reads YFSETQ. The CDR3 totals 15 residues. Germline trimming cut 4 bases from V and 7 bases from J; bases unmatched to any gene: 8.

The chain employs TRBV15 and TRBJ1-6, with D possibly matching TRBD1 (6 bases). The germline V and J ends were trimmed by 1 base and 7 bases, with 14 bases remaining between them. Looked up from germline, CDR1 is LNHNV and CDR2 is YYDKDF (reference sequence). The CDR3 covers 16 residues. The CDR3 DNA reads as TGTGCCACCAGCAGAGGTGTGGGGGCGGGGAATTCACCCCTCCACTTT. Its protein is CATSRGVGAGNSPLHF.

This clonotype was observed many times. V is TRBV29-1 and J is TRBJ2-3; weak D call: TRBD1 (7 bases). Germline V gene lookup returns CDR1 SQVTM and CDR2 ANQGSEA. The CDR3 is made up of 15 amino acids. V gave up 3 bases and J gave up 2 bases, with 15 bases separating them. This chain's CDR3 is CSVERDRDFTDTQYF. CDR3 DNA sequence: TGCAGCGTTGAGCGTGACAGGGACTTCACAGATACGCAGTATTTT.

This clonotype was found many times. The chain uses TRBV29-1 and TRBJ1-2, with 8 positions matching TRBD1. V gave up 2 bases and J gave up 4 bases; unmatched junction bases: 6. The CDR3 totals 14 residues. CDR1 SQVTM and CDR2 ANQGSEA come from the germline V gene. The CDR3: CSVESQGAFYGYTF. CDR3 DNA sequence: TGCAGCGTTGAAAGTCAGGGGGCCTTCTATGGCTACACCTTC.